This TCR beta chain came from a study of PD-1 blockade in classical Hodgkin lymphoma. This clone was seen just once. Every patient relapsed after autologous stem cell transplantation, and brentuximab vedotin exposure varied. The assay was immunoSEQ multiplex PCR, and TCRdb's table has in-frame clones only and misses some. The data show 50,000 to 65,000 clones, approximately 90% seen once. The CDR3 is 15 residues long. Trimming shortened V by 1 base and J by 6 bases, and 12 bases separated the two germline ends. Germline-derived CDR1 and CDR2 are MGHRA and YSYEKL. This chain uses TRBV4-1 with TRBJ1-4; D gene uncertain. The clonotype was recovered from a human donor with classical Hodgkin lymphoma. The starting material was peripheral blood mononuclear cells (PBMCs), obtained before the second cycle of nivolumab. This chain's CDR3 is CASSQGAQVDEKLFF. The CDR3 DNA follows: TGCGCCAGCAGCCAAGGGGCGCAGGTAGATGAAAAACTGTTTTTT.